This TCR beta chain was identified during a study of blood T cells in healthy people across ages. Study conclusions and caveats: Age advanced and TCR beta diversity per million T cells fell, roughly linearly. Diversity figures based on one million T cells were deemed too low.

The sample providers were healthy Caucasian people from Russia, aged about 6 to 90. Together with a sample-barcoded 5' primer, a J-beta primer mix was included in a second PCR lasting roughly 6 to 12 cycles. TCRdb redid the calling of the 5' RACE reads with MiXCR, one entry per CDR3 protein. The sample gives under 2,000,000 distinct CDR3 sequences, around 50% of which show up once; roughly 2.1% is in the top ten. Details on this clonotype: Its antigen is undetermined.

V shed 1 base and J shed 0 bases, with 20 bases lying between them. Germline-derived CDR1 and CDR2 are SGHRS and YFSETQ. CDR3 length: 18 amino acids. The sample taken for sequencing was blood. This TCR derives from a woman aged 40 to 50 in good health. The chain uses TRBV5-1 and TRBJ2-7; D gene unclear. The CDR3 reads CASSLSSQRRSSSYEQYF. The CDR3 nucleotides read TGCGCCAGCAGCTTGAGCTCCCAACGGAGATCGTCCTCCTACGAGCAGTACTTC.